A single sample is the source of the 5 T cell receptor beta chains below, sequenced in a study of T cells after yellow fever vaccination. TCRdb processed the 5' RACE reads anew with MiXCR; each CDR3 protein has one entry. The sample records 450,000 to 550,000 distinct CDR3 sequences, 21% being singletons. Material: PBMCs, obtained roughly 20 days after the first yellow fever vaccination. These receptors were obtained from a man aged 18 to 29 who received the YFV17D yellow fever vaccine.

This chain joins TRBV7-2 and TRBJ2-1; D uncertain. Per germline, CDR1 SGHTA and CDR2 FQGNSA. This CDR3 is 11 amino acids long. V was cut by 4 bases and J by 8 bases, with 6 bases left in between. Written as DNA, the CDR3 is TGTGCCAGCAGCTCGTATGATGAGCAGTTCTTC. This encodes CASSSYDEQFF.

The CDR3 DNA reads TGTGCCAGCAGATACGGCCTGGGTTCTGAAGCTTTCTTT. Its translation is CASRYGLGSEAFF. The chain couples TRBV7-8 to TRBJ1-1; D is unclear. Germline assignment: CDR1 SGHVS and CDR2 FQNEAQ. CDR3 length: 13 amino acids. Trimming pared 6 bases from V and 6 bases from J, leaving 14 bases between.

This clonotype turned up a few times. The chain recombines TRBV12-3 or TRBV12-4 with TRBJ2-1; 7 bases match TRBD2. V lost 7 bases to trimming and J lost 5 bases; unmatched junction nucleotides: 14. The CDR3 contains 16 residues. In DNA, the CDR3 is TGTGCCAGCACCTCGGTCGGGGGGAGTCATAACAATGAGCAGTTCTTC. This gives the protein CASTSVGGSHNNEQFF.

The CDR3 protein is CSASRRLDEQFF. Written as DNA, the CDR3 is TGCAGTGCTTCCAGGCGGCTGGATGAGCAGTTCTTC. The chain has TRBV20-1 and TRBJ2-1; the D is unclear. The CDR3 sequence is 12 residues long. V dropped 5 bases and J dropped 8 bases, with 13 bases sitting between them. CDR1 and CDR2 (germline): DFQATT, SNEGSKA (reference sequence).

This clonotype was detected a few times. The rearrangement joins TRBV10-2 to TRBJ1-5, with 9 bases aligning to TRBD1. The CDR3 has 16 amino acids. CDR1 WSHSY and CDR2 SAAADI come from the germline V gene. With 6 bases clipped from V and 3 bases from J, the junction kept 9 bases outside the gene matches. CDR3 sequence (DNA): TGCGCCAGCAGATCCTCCGGGACAGGGTCCAATCAGCCCCAGCATTTT. Translation gives CASRSSGTGSNQPQHF.